This T cell receptor beta chain comes out of a study of regulatory T cells in long-lasting Graves disease. V lost 7 bases and J lost 3, with 19 bases in between. This CDR3 is 15 amino acids long. This clonotype was found many times. Time point: newly diagnosed GD, antithyroid drugs for less than 3 months. The TCR library was made from RNA that had been extracted from PBMCs in TRIzol. Both iRepertoire HTBI primers and Arm-PCR of CDR3 regions were used to build the TCR beta libraries. MiXCR was run by TCRdb on the multiplex PCR reads, yielding one entry per CDR3 protein. The sample records 350,000 to 500,000 distinct CDR3 sequences, about a sixth being singletons. These data are also associated with another study on T cells in Graves' hyperthyroidism and ophthalmopathy.

The receptor was isolated from a young woman with Graves disease. This chain links TRBV12-3 or TRBV12-4 with TRBJ2-7; tentative D call: TRBD1 (6 bases). The input for sequencing was peripheral blood mononuclear cells (PBMCs), taken at new diagnosis, from a patient treated with antithyroid drugs. The CDR3, as DNA: TGTGCCAGCACCTTATCAGCAGGGGTTGGCTACGAGCAGTACTTC. Amino acids: CASTLSAGVGYEQYF.